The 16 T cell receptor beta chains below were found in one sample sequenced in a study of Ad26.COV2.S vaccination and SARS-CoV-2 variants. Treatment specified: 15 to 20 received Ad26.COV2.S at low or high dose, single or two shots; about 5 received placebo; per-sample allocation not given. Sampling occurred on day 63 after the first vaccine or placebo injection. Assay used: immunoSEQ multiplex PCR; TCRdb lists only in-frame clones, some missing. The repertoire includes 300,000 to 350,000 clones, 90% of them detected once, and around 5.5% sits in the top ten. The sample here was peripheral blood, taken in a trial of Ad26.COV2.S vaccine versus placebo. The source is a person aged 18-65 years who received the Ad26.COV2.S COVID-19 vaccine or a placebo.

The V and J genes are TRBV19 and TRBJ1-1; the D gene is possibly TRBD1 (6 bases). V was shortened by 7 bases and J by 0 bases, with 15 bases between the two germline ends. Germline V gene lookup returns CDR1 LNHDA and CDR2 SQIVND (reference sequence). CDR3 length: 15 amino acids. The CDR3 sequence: CASTLRGAMNTEAFF. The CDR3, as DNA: TGTGCCAGTACCCTAAGGGGGGCGATGAACACTGAAGCTTTCTTT.

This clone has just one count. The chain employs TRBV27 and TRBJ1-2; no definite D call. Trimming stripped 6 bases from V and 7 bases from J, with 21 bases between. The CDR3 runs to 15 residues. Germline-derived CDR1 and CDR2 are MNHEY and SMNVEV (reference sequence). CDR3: CASSPRTLLLAGYTF. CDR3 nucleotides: TGTGCCAGCAGCCCCCGGACCCTCCTTCTTGCTGGCTACACCTTC.

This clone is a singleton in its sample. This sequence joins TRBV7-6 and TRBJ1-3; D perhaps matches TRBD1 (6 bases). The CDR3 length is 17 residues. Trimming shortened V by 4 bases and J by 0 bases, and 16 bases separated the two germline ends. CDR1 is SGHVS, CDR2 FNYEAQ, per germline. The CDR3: CASSSPTGQTSGNTIYF. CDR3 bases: TGTGCCAGCAGCTCACCCACCGGACAGACCTCTGGAAACACCATATATTTT.

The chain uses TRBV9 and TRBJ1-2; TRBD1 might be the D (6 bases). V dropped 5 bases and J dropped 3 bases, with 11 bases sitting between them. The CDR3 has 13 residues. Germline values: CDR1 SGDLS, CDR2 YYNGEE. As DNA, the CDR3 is TGTGCCAGCAGACACAGGGCCGACTATGGCTACACCTTC. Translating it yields CASRHRADYGYTF.

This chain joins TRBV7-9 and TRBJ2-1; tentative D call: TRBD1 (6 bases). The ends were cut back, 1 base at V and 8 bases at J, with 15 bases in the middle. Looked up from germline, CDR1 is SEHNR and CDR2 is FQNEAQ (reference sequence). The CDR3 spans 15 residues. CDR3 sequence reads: CASSLGTETDYEQFF. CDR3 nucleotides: TGTGCCAGCAGCTTAGGGACAGAAACCGATTATGAGCAGTTCTTC.

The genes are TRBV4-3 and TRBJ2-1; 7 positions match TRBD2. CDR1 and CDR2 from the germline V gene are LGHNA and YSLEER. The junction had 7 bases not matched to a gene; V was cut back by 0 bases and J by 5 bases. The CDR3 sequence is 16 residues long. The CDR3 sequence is CASSQDPRAGNNEQFF. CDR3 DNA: TGCGCCAGCAGCCAAGACCCGAGAGCGGGGAACAATGAGCAGTTCTTC.

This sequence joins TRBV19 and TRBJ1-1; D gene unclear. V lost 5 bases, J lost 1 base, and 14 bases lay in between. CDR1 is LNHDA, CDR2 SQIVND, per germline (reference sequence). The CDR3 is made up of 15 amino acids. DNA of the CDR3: TGTGCCAGTAGTGTCCGGGCCAACACGAACACTGAAGCTTTCTTT. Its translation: CASSVRANTNTEAFF.

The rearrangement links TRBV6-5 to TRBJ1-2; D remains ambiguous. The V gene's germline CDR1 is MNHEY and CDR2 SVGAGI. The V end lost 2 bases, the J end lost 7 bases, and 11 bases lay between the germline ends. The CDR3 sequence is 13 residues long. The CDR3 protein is CASSYSQAIGYTF. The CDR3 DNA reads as TGTGCCAGCAGTTACAGCCAGGCCATTGGCTACACCTTC.

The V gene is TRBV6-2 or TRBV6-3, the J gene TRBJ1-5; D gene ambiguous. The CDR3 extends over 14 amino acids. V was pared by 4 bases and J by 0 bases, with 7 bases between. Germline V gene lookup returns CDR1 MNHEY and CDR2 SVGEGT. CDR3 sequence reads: CASSFIFSNQPQHF. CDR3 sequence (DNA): TGTGCCAGCAGTTTTATCTTTAGCAATCAGCCCCAGCATTTT.

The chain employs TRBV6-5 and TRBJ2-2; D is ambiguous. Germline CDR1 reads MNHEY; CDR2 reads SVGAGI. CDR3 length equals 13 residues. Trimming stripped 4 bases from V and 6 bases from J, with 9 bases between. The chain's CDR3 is CASSFGWAGELFF. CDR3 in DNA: TGTGCCAGCAGTTTTGGATGGGCCGGGGAGCTGTTTTTT.

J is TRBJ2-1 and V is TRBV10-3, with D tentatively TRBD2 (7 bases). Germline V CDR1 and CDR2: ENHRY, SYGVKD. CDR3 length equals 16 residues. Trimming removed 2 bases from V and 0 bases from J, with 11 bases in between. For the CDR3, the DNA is TGTGCCATCAGTGAGGGGGGGGGCAACTCCTACAATGAGCAGTTCTTC. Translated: CAISEGGGNSYNEQFF.

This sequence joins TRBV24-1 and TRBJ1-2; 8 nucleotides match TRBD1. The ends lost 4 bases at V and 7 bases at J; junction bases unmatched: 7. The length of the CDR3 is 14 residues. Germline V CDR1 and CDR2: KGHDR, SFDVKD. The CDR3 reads CATSDDGQGSGYTF. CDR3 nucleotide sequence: TGTGCCACCAGTGACGATGGACAGGGAAGTGGCTACACCTTC.

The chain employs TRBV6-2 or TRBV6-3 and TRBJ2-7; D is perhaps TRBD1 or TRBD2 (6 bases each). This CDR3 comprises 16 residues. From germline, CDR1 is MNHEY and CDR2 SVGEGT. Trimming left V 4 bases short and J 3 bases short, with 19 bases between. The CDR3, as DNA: TGTGCCAGCAGTTCAGTTTTCGGAGGGGACAACTACGAGCAGTACGTC. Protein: CASSSVFGGDNYEQYV.

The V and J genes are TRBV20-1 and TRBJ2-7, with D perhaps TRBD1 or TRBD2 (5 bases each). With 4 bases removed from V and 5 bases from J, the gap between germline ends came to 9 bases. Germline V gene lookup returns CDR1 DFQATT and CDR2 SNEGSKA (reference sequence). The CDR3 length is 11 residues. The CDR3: CSAMGPDEQYF. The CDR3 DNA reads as TGCAGTGCTATGGGACCGGACGAGCAGTACTTC.

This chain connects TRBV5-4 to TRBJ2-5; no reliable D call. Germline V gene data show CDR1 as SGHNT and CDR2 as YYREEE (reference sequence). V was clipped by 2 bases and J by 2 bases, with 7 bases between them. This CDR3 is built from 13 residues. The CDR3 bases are TGTGCCAGCAGCTTTCCTGATCAAGAGACCCAGTACTTC. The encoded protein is CASSFPDQETQYF.

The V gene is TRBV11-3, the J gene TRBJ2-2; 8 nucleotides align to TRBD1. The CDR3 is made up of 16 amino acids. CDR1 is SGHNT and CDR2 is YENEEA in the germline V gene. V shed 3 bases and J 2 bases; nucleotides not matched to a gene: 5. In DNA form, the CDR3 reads TGTGCCAGCAGCTTTTACAGGGGGATCAACACCGGGGAGCTGTTTTTT. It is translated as CASSFYRGINTGELFF.